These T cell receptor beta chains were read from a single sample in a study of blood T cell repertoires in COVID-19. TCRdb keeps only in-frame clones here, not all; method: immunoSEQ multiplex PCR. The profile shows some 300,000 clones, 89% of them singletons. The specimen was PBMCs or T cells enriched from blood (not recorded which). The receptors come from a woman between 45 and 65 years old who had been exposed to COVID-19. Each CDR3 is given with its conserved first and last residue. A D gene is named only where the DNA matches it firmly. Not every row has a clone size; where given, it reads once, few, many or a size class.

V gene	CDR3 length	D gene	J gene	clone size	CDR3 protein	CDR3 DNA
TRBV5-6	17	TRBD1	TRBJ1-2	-	CASSWSGTGLPSYGYTF	TGTGCCAGCAGCTGGTCCGGGACAGGGCTCCCTAGTTATGGCTACACCTTC
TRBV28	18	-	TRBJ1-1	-	CASSFPNPGQGWGTEAFF	TGTGCCAGCAGTTTCCCGAACCCAGGGCAGGGATGGGGCACTGAAGCTTTCTTT
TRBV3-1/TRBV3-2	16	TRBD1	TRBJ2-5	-	CASSPDRGELGETQYF	TGTGCCAGCAGCCCTGACAGGGGCGAACTCGGGGAGACCCAGTACTTC
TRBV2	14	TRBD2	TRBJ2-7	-	CATTRGGGSYEQYF	TGTGCCACCACCCGCGGGGGGGGTTCCTACGAGCAGTACTTC
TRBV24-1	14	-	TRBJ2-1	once	CATSEPSVGGEQFF	TGTGCCACCAGTGAACCTAGCGTGGGGGGAGAGCAGTTCTTC
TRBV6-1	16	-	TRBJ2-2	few	CASSEAGGTNTGELFF	TGTGCCAGCAGTGAAGCTGGAGGGACCAACACCGGGGAGCTGTTTTTT
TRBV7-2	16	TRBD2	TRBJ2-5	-	CASSSVLAGGGGTQYF	TGTGCCAGCAGCTCCGTACTAGCGGGGGGCGGGGGGACCCAGTACTTC
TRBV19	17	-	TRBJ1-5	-	CASSPPSGVSSNQPQHF	TGTGCCAGTAGTCCCCCCTCGGGGGTGAGTTCCAATCAGCCCCAGCATTTT
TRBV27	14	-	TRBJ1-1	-	CASSLQGWNTEAFF	TGTGCCAGCAGTTTGCAGGGGTGGAACACTGAAGCTTTCTTT
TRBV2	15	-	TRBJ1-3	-	CASSNPGTPGNTIYF	TGTGCCAGCAGTAACCCCGGGACACCGGGAAACACCATATATTTT
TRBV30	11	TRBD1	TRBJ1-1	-	CAWRRTGEAFF	TGTGCCTGGAGGAGGACAGGGGAAGCTTTCTTT
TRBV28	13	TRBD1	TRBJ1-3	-	CASMTGVRNTIYF	TGTGCCAGCATGACAGGGGTCCGAAACACCATATATTTT
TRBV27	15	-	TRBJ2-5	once	CASSSHRDKQETQYF	TGTGCCAGCAGTTCGCACCGGGACAAGCAAGAGACCCAGTACTTC
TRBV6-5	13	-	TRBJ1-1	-	CAGAEGLNTEAFF	TGTGCCGGGGCGGAGGGGTTGAACACTGAAGCTTTCTTT
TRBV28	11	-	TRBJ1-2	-	CASGGNYGYTF	TGTGCCTCGGGGGGGAACTATGGCTACACCTTC
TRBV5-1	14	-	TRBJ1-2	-	CASRDETQGPGYTF	TGCGCCAGCAGGGACGAGACACAGGGACCCGGCTACACCTTC
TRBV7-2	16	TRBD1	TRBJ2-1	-	CASSLGGQGNYNEQFF	TGTGCCAGCAGCTTAGGGGGACAGGGGAACTACAATGAGCAGTTCTTC
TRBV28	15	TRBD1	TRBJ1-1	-	CASSSPPDRAHEAFF	TGTGCCAGCAGTTCCCCCCCTGACAGGGCACATGAAGCTTTCTTT
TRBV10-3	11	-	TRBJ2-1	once	CATRTVDEQFF	TGTGCCACCCGGACAGTCGATGAGCAGTTCTTC
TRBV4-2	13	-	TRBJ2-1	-	CATGVVGHNEQFF	TGTGCCACGGGGGTGGTGGGACACAATGAGCAGTTCTTC
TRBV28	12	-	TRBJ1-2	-	CASSFIDYGYTF	TGTGCCAGCAGTTTTATTGACTATGGCTACACCTTC
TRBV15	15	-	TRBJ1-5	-	CATSRDLGGNQPQHF	TGTGCCACCAGCAGAGACCTGGGAGGGAATCAGCCCCAGCATTTT
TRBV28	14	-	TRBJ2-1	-	CASSLDGGYNEQFF	TGTGCCAGCAGTTTAGACGGGGGATACAATGAGCAGTTCTTC
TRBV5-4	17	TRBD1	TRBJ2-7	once	CASSSDTRGPLTDEQYF	TGTGCCAGCAGCTCCGACACCAGGGGGCCTCTGACCGACGAGCAGTACTTC
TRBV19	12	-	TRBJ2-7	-	CASSSQGYEQYF	TGTGCCAGTAGTTCTCAGGGCTACGAGCAGTACTTC
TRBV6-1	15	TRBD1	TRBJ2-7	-	CASSEAGTGYYEQYF	TGTGCCAGCAGTGAAGCTGGGACAGGGTACTACGAGCAGTACTTC
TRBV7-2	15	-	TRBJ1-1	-	CASRPGDRPHTEAFF	TGTGCCAGCAGGCCAGGCGACAGACCACACACTGAAGCTTTCTTT
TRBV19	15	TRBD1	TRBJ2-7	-	CASSPGQGALYEQYF	TGTGCCAGTAGTCCGGGACAGGGAGCTTTATACGAGCAGTACTTC
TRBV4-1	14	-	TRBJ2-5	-	CASSQGDRQETQYF	TGCGCCAGCAGCCAAGGCGATAGACAAGAGACCCAGTACTTC
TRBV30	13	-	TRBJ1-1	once	CAWGRPVNTEAFF	TGTGCCTGGGGGAGGCCGGTGAACACTGAAGCTTTCTTT
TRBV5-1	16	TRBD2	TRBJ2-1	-	CASSLTGLAGYNEQFF	TGCGCCAGCAGCCTAACCGGACTAGCGGGATACAATGAGCAGTTCTTC
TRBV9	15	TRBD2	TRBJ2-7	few	CASSPGGDFSYEQYF	TGTGCCAGCAGCCCCGGGGGGGACTTCTCCTACGAGCAGTACTTC
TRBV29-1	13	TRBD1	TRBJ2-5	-	CSGRTGNQETQYF	TGCAGCGGGAGGACAGGGAATCAGGAGACCCAGTACTTC
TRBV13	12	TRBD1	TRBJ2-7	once	CASSQQGEEQYF	TGTGCCAGCAGCCAACAGGGGGAGGAGCAGTACTTC
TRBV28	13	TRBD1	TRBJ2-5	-	CASVDRGQRFEYF	TGTGCCAGTGTAGACAGGGGGCAGCGATTTGAGTACTTC
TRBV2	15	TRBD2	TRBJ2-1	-	CASLFPRGDYNEQFF	TGTGCCAGCTTGTTCCCACGGGGGGACTACAATGAGCAGTTCTTC
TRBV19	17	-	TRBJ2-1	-	CASSILTATSSYNEQFF	TGTGCCAGTAGTATCTTGACTGCTACTAGCTCCTACAATGAGCAGTTCTTC
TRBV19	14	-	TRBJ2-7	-	CASSTTTSSYEQYF	TGTGCCAGTAGTACAACCACATCCTCCTACGAGCAGTACTTC
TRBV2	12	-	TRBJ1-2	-	CASSVNQGLWGF	TGTGCCAGCAGTGTGAATCAGGGGTTGTGGGGCTTC
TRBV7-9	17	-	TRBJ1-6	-	CASSRERQGSYNSPLHF	TGTGCCAGCAGCCGCGAGAGACAAGGCTCCTATAATTCACCCCTCCACTTT
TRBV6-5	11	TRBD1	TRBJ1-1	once	CATGQLGEAFF	TGTGCCACGGGACAGCTTGGTGAAGCTTTCTTT
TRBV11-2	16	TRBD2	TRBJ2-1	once	CASSLVAGGRGNEQFF	TGTGCCAGCAGCTTAGTAGCGGGGGGCAGGGGCAATGAGCAGTTCTTC
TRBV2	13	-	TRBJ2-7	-	CASRAGHSYEQYF	TGTGCCAGCAGAGCGGGCCATTCCTACGAGCAGTACTTC
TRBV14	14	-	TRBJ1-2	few	CASSQERGPYGYTF	TGTGCCAGCAGCCAAGAACGCGGCCCGTATGGCTACACCTTC
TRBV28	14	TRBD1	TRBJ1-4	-	CASRSDRGYEKLFF	TGTGCCAGCAGATCCGACAGGGGTTACGAAAAACTGTTTTTT